The 10 T cell receptor beta chains reported below all come from one sample, sequenced in a study of blood T cell repertoires in COVID-19. TCRdb's table, derived via immunoSEQ multiplex PCR, lists solely in-frame clones and lacks some. The data show around 200,000 clones, 89% seen once. Material: PBMCs or T cells enriched from blood (not recorded which). These receptors all come from a middle-aged woman with acute COVID-19.

The chain combines TRBV11-2 with TRBJ2-7; 8 nucleotides agree with TRBD2. J lost 6 bases, V lost 1 base, and 8 bases had no gene match. Germline assignment: CDR1 SGHAT and CDR2 FQNNGV. The CDR3 has 15 residues. The CDR3 DNA reads as TGTGCCAGCAGCTTAGCGGGAGGGCTGGGTCGCGAGCAGTACTTC. Translation: CASSLAGGLGREQYF.

A single count supports this clone. The rearrangement joins TRBV5-4 to TRBJ2-7; TRBD2 is a possible D gene (5 bases). In germline, CDR1 is SGHNT, CDR2 YYREEE (reference sequence). The CDR3 extends over 17 amino acids. V was cut by 4 bases and J by 2 bases, with 22 bases left in between. DNA of the CDR3: TGTGCCAGCAGCCCCACCCCTACTAGAGGTGGAGCCTACGAGCAGTACTTC. Protein product: CASSPTPTRGGAYEQYF.

This clone appeared once. The CDR3 ends on some other residue instead of the conserved phenylalanine or tryptophan, so this is likely a read error. The limits of the CDR3 on the DNA are not certain, so only TCRdb's listed CDR3 is given. This sequence joins TRBV12-5 and TRBJ1-5; the DNA was not used to check the table's D call, TRBD1. CDR1 and CDR2 from the germline V gene are LGHNT and FRNRAP. The CDR3 adds up to 11 amino acids, both ends counted. The CDR3 protein is CASGFWTGGPH.

The CDR3 region is CASSEARTQTGNGLNEQFF. CDR3 sequence (DNA): TGTGCCAGCAGTGAAGCACGAACCCAAACAGGGAACGGGTTGAATGAGCAGTTCTTC. The chain combines TRBV2 with TRBJ2-1; TRBD1 is a possible D gene (6 bases). This CDR3 has 19 residues. V was cut by 0 bases and J by 7 bases, with 25 bases left in between. Per the germline V gene, CDR1 is SNHLY and CDR2 is FYNNEI.

The CDR3 region has the DNA TGTGCCAGCAGTTGGCCCTGGAGGGGCAATCAGCCCCAGCATTTT. Its protein is CASSWPWRGNQPQHF. This chain connects TRBV28 to TRBJ1-5; D remains ambiguous. The V end lost 4 bases, the J end lost 2 bases, and 12 bases lay between the germline ends. CDR1 and CDR2 from the germline V gene are MDHEN and SYDVKM. The CDR3 length is 15 residues.

This chain connects TRBV6-5 to TRBJ1-6; D gene uncertain. This CDR3 region has 15 residues. The V gene's germline CDR1 is MNHEY and CDR2 SVGAGI. V lost 6 bases to trimming and J lost 7 bases, with 16 bases between them. This CDR3 reads CASRPGGRFNSPLHF. The CDR3 DNA reads as TGTGCCAGCAGGCCCGGAGGGCGATTCAATTCACCCCTCCACTTT.

The chain combines TRBV18 with TRBJ1-2; no definite D call. This CDR3 region has 17 residues. The V gene lost 0 bases and the J gene lost 5 bases, with 19 bases spanning the gap. Germline CDR1 and CDR2: KGHSH and LQKENI. CDR3 loop: CASSPPTRGALTYGYTF. The CDR3 DNA reads as TGTGCCAGCTCACCACCGACACGGGGTGCCCTAACATATGGCTACACCTTC.

The chain recombines TRBV3-1 (or the pseudogene TRBV3-2) with TRBJ2-2; 7 bases are a match to TRBD2. The CDR3 has 15 amino acids. The V gene's germline CDR1 is LGHDT and CDR2 YNNKEL (reference sequence). V lost 5 bases and J lost 2; bases outside the gene matches: 5. The CDR3 loop is CASSAGLPNTGELFF. As DNA, the CDR3 is TGTGCCAGCAGCGCGGGACTACCCAACACCGGGGAGCTGTTTTTT.

The gene calls are TRBV15 and TRBJ2-2; tentative D call: TRBD2 (6 bases). The V end was cut by 10 bases, the J end by 6 bases, with 18 bases between. CDR1 and CDR2 from the germline V gene are LNHNV and YYDKDF (reference sequence). The CDR3 is 14 amino acids. In DNA form, the CDR3 reads TGTGCCATTTCCACCGGGAGTTCCGCCGGGGAGCTGTTTTTT. Translating it yields CAISTGSSAGELFF.

V is TRBV6-1 and J is TRBJ2-6; TRBD2 is a possible D gene (6 bases). The CDR3 is 18 residues long. The germline V and J ends were trimmed by 0 bases and 7 bases, with 19 bases remaining between them. Germline values: CDR1 MNHNS, CDR2 SASEGT. CDR3 sequence: CASSEAGGAAPLANVLTF. The CDR3, as DNA: TGTGCCAGCAGTGAAGCGGGGGGAGCCGCCCCTCTAGCCAACGTCCTGACTTTC.